The clone carrying this T cell receptor beta chain was counted a few times. Its specificity is not known. Other DNA sequences in this specimen translate into the identical CDR3. The entry originates in a study of radiation and T cells in renal cell carcinoma. Study conclusions and caveats: Pretreatment tumor biopsies were lacking, so baseline clonotypes are unknown.

This CDR3 comprises 13 residues. Germline V gene sequence: CDR1 LNHDA, CDR2 SQIVND (reference sequence). V dropped 4 bases and J dropped 2 bases, with 6 bases sitting between them. Only in-frame clones appear in the TCRdb table, and some are missing; sequencing was by immunoSEQ multiplex PCR. The sample has roughly 150,000 clones; roughly 87% are singletons. Stated time point: blood 2 weeks post-SBRT. Treatment meaning: 15 Gy SBRT to primary tumor, nephrectomy 4 weeks later. This specimen was blood, taken from a patient whose treatment included radiotherapy and nephrectomy. The sequence derives from a woman in her forties or fifties with renal cell carcinoma. The J gene is TRBJ1-5, the V gene TRBV19; no firm D call. The chain's CDR3 is CASSRDGNQPQHF. In DNA, the CDR3 is TGTGCCAGTAGTAGGGATGGCAATCAGCCCCAGCATTTT.